This T cell receptor beta chain emerged from a study of blood T cell repertoires in COVID-19. In the study overall: Whether acute or convalescent, the COVID-19 samples came from the United States, Italy and Spain. Sample material is recorded as cDNA or gDNA derived from T cells, B-cell-depleted T cells, or PBMCs.

This CDR3 has 14 amino acids. V lost 4 bases to trimming and J lost 10 bases; unmatched junction nucleotides: 7. The germline V gene encodes CDR1 LNHDA and CDR2 SQIVND (reference sequence). As processed by the authors: Amplifying reference gene primers gave estimates of nucleated cell counts. Produced via immunoSEQ multiplex PCR; TCRdb's table is partial and in-frame only. V, J and clone size are those of that table, while D and trimming were read from the DNA. This table holds 110,000 to 150,000 clones, about 89% found once. The V gene is TRBV19, the J gene TRBJ1-4; 9 nucleotides line up with TRBD1. The source is a man between 60 and 70 years old with active or convalescent COVID-19. The sample was peripheral blood. The chain's CDR3 is CASSKDRGYGKLFF. The CDR3 DNA is TGTGCCAGTAGTAAAGACAGGGGGTACGGAAAACTGTTTTTT.